A single sample gave rise to the 6 T cell receptor beta chains below, sequenced in a study of early T cells in non-severe SARS-CoV-2 infection. Via MiXCR, TCRdb re-called the 5' RACE reads, giving one row per CDR3 protein. The sample yields roughly 86,000 distinct CDR3 sequences, roughly 14% seen once. The specimen was whole blood. The receptors come from an adult who was a healthcare worker with PCR-confirmed SARS-CoV-2 infection or an uninfected control (not recorded which).

The rearrangement uses TRBV27 and TRBJ1-2; no clear D. CDR1 is MNHEY, CDR2 SMNVEV, per germline (reference sequence). The V and J ends lost 5 bases and 3 bases respectively, with 25 bases between them. The CDR3 length is 18 residues. The chain's CDR3 is CASSPGIWGGKGDYGYTF. The CDR3 DNA reads as TGTGCCAGCAGTCCTGGTATCTGGGGAGGAAAGGGTGACTATGGCTACACCTTC.

The rearrangement joins TRBV12-3 or TRBV12-4 to TRBJ2-7; 8 positions agree with TRBD2. Trimming removed 2 bases from V and 5 bases from J; junction bases left unmatched: 8. The CDR3 contains 15 residues. DNA for the CDR3: TGTGCCAGCAGTTTAAGTACGGGGGGGCACCACGAGCAGTACGTC. It specifies CASSLSTGGHHEQYV.

This chain joins TRBV5-6 and TRBJ2-3; TRBD2 matches 8 bases. The CDR3 covers 16 residues. The germline CDR1 and CDR2 sequences are SGHDT and YYEEEE. V lost 5 bases to trimming and J lost 6 bases; unmatched junction nucleotides: 14. The CDR3 nucleotides read TGTGCCAGCAGTGGTGGAGGACTAGCAGGCGGGGATACGCAGTATTTT. Translating gives CASSGGGLAGGDTQYF. Using reference TRBV5-6 and TRBJ2-3 for the parts outside the CDR3, the full variable domain is DAGVTQSPTHLIKTRGQQVTLRCSPKSGHDTVSWYQQALGQGPQFIFQYYEEEERQRGNFPDRFSGHQFPNYSSELNVNALLLGDSALYLCASSGGGLAGGDTQYFGPGTRLTVL.

The chain links TRBV5-4 to TRBJ2-5; 9 bases line up with TRBD1. V lost 4 bases and J lost 3; bases outside the gene matches: 7. The CDR3 runs to 15 residues. CDR1 is SGHNT, CDR2 YYREEE, per germline (reference sequence). The CDR3 here is CASSRAGTGKETQYF. In nucleotides, the CDR3 is TGTGCCAGCAGCCGAGCGGGGACAGGGAAAGAGACCCAGTACTTC.

This clonotype was picked up a small number of times. The chain couples TRBV11-2 to TRBJ2-7, with D unclear. CDR1 and CDR2 (germline): SGHAT, FQNNGV. Trimming shortened V by 6 bases and J by 2 bases, and 8 bases separated the two germline ends. The CDR3 consists of 12 residues. Here the CDR3 reads CASSQLPYEQYV. The CDR3 DNA is TGTGCCAGCAGTCAGCTGCCCTACGAGCAGTACGTC.

A few counts support this clonotype. The rearrangement uses TRBV6-5 and TRBJ2-2, with TRBD2 as a possible D gene (6 bases). The V and J ends lost 5 bases and 6 bases respectively, with 7 bases between them. This CDR3 comprises 12 residues. Germline CDR1 MNHEY, CDR2 SVGAGI. The CDR3 DNA reads TGTGCCAGCAGTCCGGGGGCCGGGGAGCTGTTTTTT. As protein: CASSPGAGELFF.